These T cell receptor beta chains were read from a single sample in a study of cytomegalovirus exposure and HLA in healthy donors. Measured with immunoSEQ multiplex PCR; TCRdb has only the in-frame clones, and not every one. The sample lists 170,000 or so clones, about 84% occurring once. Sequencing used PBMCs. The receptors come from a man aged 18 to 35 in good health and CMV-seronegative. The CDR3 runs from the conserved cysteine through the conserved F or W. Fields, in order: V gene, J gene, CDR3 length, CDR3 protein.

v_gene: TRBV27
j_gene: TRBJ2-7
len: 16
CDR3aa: CASSLFRNSLPYEQYF

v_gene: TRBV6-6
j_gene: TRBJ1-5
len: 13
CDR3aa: CASSYNRDQPQHF

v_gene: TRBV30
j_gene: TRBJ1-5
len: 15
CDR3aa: CAWGGAGARNQPQHF

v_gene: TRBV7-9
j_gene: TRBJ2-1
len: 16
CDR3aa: CASRSRWAGAVDEQFF

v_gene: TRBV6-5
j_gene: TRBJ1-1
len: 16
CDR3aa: CASSYSGFTLNTEAFF

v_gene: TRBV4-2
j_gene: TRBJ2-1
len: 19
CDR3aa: CASSQVFRGRTLSYNEQFF

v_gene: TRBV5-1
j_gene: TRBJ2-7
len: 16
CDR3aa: CASSLFIGQGLSEQYF

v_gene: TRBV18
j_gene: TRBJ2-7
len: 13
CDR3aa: CASSAGQTYEQYF

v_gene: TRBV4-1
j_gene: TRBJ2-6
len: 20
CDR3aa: CASSLRFGQSPTSGANVLTF

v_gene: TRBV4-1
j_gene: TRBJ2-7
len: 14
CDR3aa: CASSQDTSSYEQYF

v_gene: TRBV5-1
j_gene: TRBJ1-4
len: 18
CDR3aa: CASSLGRQGAGTNEKLFF

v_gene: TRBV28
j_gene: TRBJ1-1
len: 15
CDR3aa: CASSSYRGLNTEAFF

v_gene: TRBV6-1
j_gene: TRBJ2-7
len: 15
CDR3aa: CASSEARDRPYEQYF

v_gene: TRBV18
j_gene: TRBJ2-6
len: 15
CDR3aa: CASSSGRPGANVLTF

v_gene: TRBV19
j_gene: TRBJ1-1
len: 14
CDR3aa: CASSIDTVNTEAFF

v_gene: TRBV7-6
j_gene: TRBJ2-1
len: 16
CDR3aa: CASSLVGQPAGGEQFF

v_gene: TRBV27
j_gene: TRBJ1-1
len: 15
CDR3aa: CASSLRRGLGTEAFF

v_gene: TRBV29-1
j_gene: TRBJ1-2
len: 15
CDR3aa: CSVEDWRVAHYGYTF

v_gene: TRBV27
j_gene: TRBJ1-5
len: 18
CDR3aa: CASSPRDRPSNGNQPQHF

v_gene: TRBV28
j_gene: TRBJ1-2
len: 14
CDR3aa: CASTQGNTHYGYTF

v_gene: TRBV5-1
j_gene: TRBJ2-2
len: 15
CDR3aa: CASSQGTPNTGELFF

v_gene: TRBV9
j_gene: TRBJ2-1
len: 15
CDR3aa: CASSVGTRDYNEQFF

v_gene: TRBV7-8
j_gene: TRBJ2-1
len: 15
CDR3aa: CASSFTDGAYNEQFF

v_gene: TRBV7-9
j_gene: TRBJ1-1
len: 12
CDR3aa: CASSFPDFEAFF

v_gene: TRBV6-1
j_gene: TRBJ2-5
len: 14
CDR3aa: CASSERPREETQYF

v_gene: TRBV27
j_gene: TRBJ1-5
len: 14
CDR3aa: CASSFRGLNQPQHF

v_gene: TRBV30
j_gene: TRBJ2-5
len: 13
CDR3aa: CASEGQLQETQYF

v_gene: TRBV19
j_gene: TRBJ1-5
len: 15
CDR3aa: CASSSGQGVSQPQHF

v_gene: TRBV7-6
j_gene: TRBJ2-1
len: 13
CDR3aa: CASSPLALGEQFF

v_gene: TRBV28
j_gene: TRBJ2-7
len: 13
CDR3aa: CASNRYLRYEQYF

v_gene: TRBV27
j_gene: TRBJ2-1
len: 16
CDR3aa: CASSLIPAPGGNEQFF

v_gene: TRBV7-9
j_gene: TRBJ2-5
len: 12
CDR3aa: CASSPRGETQYF

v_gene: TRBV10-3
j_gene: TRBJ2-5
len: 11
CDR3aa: CAIRREETQYF

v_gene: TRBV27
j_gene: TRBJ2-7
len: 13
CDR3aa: CASSRTGDYEQYF

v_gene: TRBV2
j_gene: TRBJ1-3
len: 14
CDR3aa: CAGRGTGVVNTIYF

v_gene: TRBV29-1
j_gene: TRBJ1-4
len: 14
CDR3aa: CSARPARANEKLFF

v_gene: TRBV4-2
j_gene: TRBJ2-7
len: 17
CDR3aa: CASSQDGRDRGFHEQYF